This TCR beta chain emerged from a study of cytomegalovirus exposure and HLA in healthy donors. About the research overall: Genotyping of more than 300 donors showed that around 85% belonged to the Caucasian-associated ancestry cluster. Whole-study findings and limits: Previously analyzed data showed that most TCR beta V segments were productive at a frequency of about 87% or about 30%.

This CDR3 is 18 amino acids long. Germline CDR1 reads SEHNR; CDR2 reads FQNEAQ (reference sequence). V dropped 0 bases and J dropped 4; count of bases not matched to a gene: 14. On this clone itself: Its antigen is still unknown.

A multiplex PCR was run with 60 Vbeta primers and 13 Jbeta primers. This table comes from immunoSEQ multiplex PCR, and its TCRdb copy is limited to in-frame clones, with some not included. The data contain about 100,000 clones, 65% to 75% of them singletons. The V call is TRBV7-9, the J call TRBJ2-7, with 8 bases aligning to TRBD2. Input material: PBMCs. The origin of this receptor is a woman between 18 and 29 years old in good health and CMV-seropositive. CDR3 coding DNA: TGTGCCAGCAGCTTAGCGTCCGAGTGGGCTAGCGGGTGGTACGAGCAGTACTTC. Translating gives CASSLASEWASGWYEQYF.